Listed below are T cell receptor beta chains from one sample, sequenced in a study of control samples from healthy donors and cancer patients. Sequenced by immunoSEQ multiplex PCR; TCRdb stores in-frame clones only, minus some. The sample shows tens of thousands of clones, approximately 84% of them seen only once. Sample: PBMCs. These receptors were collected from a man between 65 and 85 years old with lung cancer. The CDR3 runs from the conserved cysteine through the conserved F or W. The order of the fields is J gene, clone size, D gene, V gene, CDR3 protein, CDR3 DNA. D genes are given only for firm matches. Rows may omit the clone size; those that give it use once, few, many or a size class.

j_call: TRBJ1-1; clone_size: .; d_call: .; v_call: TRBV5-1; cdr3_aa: CASSLASADTEAFF; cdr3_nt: TGCGCCAGCAGCTTGGCCAGCGCGGACACTGAAGCTTTCTTT
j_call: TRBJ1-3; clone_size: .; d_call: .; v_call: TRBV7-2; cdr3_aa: CASSDLLSNTIYF; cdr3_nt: TGTGCCAGCAGCGACCTCTTATCAAACACCATATATTTT
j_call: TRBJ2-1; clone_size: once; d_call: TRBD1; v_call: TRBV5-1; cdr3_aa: CASSSGTGYYNEQFF; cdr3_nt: TGCGCCAGCAGCTCGGGGACAGGGTACTACAATGAGCAGTTCTTC
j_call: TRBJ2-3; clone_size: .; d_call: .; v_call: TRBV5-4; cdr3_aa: CASSSGRSTDTQYF; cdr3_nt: TGTGCCAGCAGCTCAGGCCGGAGCACAGATACGCAGTATTTT
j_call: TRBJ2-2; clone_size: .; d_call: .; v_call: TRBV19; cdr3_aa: CASSNGGTGELFF; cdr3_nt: TGTGCCAGTAGTAACGGGGGCACCGGGGAGCTGTTTTTT
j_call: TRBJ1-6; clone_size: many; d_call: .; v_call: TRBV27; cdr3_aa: CASGPRAGNNSPLHF; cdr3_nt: TGTGCCAGCGGTCCCCGGGCGGGTAATAATTCACCCCTCCACTTT
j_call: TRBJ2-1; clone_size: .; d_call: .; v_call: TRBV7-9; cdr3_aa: CASSGQGQFF; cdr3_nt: TGTGCCAGCAGCGGCCAGGGGCAGTTCTTC
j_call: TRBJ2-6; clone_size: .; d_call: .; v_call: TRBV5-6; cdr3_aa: CASSRVGGGTGANVLTF; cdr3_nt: TGTGCCAGCAGCCGGGTGGGGGGGGGCACTGGGGCCAACGTCCTGACTTTC
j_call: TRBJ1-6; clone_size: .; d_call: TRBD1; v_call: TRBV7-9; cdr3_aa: CASSAPGTGVSPLHF; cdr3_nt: TGTGCCAGCAGCGCCCCCGGGACAGGGGTCTCACCCCTCCACTTT
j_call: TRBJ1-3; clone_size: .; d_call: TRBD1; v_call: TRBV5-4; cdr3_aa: CASSLDRGGGNTIYF; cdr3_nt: TGTGCCAGCAGCTTGGACAGGGGAGGAGGAAACACCATATATTTT
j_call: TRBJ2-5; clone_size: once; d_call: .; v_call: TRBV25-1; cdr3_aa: CASSLTQTYQETQYF; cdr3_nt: TGTGCCAGCAGTCTAACCCAGACATACCAAGAGACCCAGTACTTC
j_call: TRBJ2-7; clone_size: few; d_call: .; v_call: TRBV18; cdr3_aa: CASSPSGNSYEQYF; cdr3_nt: TGTGCCAGCTCACCTTCAGGTAACTCCTACGAGCAGTACTTC
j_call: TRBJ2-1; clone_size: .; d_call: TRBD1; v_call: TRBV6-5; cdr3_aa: CASSRDREAYNEQFF; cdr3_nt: TGTGCCAGCAGTCGGGACAGGGAGGCCTACAATGAGCAGTTCTTC
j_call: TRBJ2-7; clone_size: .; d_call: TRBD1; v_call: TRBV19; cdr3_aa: CASKRQGVHEQYF; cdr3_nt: TGTGCCAGTAAGCGGCAGGGGGTCCACGAGCAGTACTTC
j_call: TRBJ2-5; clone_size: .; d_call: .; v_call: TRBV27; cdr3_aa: CASSNWGGGETQYF; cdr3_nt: TGTGCCAGCAGTAACTGGGGAGGAGGAGAGACCCAGTACTTC
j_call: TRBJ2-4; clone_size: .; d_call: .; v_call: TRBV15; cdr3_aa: CATSRVGSGVVAKNIQYF; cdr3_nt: TGTGCCACCAGCAGAGTAGGGTCCGGGGTGGTAGCCAAAAACATTCAGTACTTC
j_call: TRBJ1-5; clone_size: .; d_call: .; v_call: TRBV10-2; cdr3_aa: CASSASPNQPQHF; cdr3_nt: TGCGCCAGCAGTGCTTCGCCGAATCAGCCCCAGCATTTT
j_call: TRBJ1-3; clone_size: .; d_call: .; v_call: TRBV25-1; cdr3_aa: CASSEYGTGSGNTIYF; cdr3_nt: TGTGCCAGCAGTGAATATGGTACGGGCTCTGGAAACACCATATATTTT